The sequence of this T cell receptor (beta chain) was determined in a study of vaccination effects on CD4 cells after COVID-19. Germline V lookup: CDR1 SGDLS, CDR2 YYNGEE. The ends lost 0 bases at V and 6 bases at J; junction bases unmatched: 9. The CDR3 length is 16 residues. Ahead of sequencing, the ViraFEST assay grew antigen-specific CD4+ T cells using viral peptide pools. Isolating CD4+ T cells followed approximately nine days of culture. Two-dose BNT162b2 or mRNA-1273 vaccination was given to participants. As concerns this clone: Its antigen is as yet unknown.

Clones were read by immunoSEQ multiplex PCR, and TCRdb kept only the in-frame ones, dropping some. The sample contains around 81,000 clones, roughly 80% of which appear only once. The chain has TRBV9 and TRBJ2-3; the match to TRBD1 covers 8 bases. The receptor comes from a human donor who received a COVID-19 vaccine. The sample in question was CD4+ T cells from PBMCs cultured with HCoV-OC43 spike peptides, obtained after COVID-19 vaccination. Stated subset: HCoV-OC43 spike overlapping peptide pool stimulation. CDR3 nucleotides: TGTGCCAGCAGCGTAGTAGATACAGGGGGAACCGATACGCAGTATTTT. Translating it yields CASSVVDTGGTDTQYF.